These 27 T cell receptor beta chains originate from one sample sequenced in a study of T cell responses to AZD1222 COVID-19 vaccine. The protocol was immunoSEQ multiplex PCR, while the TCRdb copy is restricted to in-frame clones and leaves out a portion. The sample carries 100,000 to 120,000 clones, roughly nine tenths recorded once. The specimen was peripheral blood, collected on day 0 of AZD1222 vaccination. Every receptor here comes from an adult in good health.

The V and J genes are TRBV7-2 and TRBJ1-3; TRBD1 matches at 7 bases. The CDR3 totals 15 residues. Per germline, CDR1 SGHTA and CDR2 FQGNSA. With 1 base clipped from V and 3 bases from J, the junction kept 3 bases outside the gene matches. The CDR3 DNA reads TGTGCCAGCAGCTTAGTAGGGGGCTATGGAAACACCATATATTTT. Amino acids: CASSLVGGYGNTIYF.

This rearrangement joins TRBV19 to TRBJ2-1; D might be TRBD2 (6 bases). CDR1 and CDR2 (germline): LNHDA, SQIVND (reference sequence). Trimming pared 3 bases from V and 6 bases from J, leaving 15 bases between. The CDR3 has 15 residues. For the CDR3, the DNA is TGTGCCAGTAGTATGTCACGGGAGAGGAGCAATGAGCAGTTCTTC. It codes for CASSMSRERSNEQFF.

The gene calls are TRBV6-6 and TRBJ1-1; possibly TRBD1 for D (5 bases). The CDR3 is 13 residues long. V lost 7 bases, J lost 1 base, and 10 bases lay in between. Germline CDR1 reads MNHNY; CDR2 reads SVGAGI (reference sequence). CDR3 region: CASIRGGNTEAFF. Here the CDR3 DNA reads TGTGCCAGCATCCGTGGGGGGAACACTGAAGCTTTCTTT.

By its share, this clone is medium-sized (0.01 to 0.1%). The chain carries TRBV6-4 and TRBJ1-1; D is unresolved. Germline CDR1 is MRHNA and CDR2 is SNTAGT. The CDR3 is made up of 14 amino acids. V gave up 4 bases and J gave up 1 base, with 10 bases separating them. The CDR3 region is CASSAASENTEAFF. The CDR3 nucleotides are TGTGCCAGCAGTGCTGCCAGTGAGAACACTGAAGCTTTCTTT.

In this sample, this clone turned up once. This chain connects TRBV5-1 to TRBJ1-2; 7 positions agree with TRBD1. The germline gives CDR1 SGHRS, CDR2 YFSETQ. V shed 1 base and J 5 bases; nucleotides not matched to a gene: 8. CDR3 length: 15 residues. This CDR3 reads CASSLSGQATYGYTF. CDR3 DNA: TGCGCCAGCAGCTTGTCTGGACAGGCAACGTATGGCTACACCTTC.

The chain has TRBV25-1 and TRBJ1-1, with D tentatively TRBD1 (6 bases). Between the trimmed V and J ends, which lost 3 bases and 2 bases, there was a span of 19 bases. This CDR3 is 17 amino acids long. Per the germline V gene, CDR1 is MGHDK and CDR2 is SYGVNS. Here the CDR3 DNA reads TGTGCCAGCAGTGACCCCCTGGGGGCAGGGCGAAACACTGAAGCTTTCTTT. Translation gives CASSDPLGAGRNTEAFF.

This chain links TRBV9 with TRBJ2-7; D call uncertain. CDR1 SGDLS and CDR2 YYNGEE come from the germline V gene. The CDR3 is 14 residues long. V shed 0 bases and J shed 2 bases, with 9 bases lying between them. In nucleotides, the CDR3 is TGTGCCAGCAGCGTAGCTCCGACAACCTACGAGCAGTACTTC. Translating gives CASSVAPTTYEQYF.

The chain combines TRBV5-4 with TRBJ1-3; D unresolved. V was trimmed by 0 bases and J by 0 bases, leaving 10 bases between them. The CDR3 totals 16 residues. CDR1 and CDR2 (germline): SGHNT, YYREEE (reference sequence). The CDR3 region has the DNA TGTGCCAGCAGCTTGGAGGGTGCGAACTCTGGAAACACCATATATTTT. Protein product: CASSLEGANSGNTIYF.

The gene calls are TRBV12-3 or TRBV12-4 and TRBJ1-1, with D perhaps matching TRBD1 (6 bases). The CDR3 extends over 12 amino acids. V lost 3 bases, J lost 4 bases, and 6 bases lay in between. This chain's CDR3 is CASSFRGTEAFF. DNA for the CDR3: TGTGCCAGCAGTTTCAGGGGCACTGAAGCTTTCTTT.

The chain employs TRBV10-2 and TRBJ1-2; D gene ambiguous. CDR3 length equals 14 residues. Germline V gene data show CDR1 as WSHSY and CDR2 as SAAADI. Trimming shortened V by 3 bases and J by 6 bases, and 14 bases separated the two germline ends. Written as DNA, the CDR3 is TGCGCCAGCAGTGATAAGGGAATAATAGATGGCTACACCTTC. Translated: CASSDKGIIDGYTF.

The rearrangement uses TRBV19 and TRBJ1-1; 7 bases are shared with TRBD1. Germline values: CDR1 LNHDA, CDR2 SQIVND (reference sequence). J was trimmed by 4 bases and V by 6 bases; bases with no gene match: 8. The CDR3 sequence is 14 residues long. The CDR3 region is CASSLGQVGTEAFF. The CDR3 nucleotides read TGTGCCAGTAGCCTAGGACAGGTTGGCACTGAAGCTTTCTTT.

CDR3 in DNA: TGCAGCGTCGCCGCCGAACAGGGCCATGGCTACACCTTC. This sequence encodes CSVAAEQGHGYTF. The J gene is TRBJ1-2, the V gene TRBV29-1; TRBD1 might be the D (6 bases). V lost 6 bases and J 6 bases, leaving 17 bases between the germline ends. This CDR3 spans 13 amino acids. Germline V CDR1 and CDR2: SQVTM, ANQGSEA.

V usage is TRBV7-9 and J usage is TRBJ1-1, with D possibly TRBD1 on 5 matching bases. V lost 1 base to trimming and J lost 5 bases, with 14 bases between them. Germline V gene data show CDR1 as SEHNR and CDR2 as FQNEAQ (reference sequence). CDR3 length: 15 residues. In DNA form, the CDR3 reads TGTGCCAGCAGCTTAGGGGGACGGGCTCGGACTGAAGCTTTCTTT. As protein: CASSLGGRARTEAFF.

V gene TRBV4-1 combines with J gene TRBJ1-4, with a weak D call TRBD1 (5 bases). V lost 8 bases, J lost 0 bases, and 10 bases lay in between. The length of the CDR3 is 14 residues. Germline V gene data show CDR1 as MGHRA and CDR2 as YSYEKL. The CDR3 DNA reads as TGCGCCAGCCGTGGGACGTCAACTAATGAAAAACTGTTTTTT. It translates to CASRGTSTNEKLFF.

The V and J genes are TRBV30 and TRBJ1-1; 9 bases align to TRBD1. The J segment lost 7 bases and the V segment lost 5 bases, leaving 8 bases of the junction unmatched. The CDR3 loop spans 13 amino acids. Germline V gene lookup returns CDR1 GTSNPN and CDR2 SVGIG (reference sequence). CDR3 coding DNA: TGTGCCTGGCAGAGAACAGGGGGCAATGAAGCTTTCTTT. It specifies CAWQRTGGNEAFF.

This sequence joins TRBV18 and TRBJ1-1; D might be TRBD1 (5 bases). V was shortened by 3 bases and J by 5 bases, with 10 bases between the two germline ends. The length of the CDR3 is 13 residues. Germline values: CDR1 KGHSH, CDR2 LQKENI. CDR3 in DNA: TGTGCCAGCTCACCGGGGGTTGGTACTGAAGCTTTCTTT. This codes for CASSPGVGTEAFF.

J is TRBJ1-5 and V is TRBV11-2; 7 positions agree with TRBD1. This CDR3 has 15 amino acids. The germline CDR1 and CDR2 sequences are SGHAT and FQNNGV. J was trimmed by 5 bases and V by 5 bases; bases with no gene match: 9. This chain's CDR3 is CASSLRGQGDQPQHF. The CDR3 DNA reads TGTGCCAGCAGCCTAAGGGGGCAGGGGGATCAGCCCCAGCATTTT. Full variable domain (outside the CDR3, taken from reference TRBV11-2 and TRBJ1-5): EAGVAQSPRYKIIEKRQSVAFWCNPISGHATLYWYQQILGQGPKLLIQFQNNGVVDDSQLPKDRFSAERLKGVDSTLKIQPAKLEDSAVYLCASSLRGQGDQPQHFGDGTRLSIL.

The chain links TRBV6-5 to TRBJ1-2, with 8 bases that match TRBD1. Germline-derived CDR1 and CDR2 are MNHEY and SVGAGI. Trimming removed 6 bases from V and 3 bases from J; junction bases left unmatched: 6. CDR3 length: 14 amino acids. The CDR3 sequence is CASRIRGLDYGYTF. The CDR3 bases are TGTGCCAGCAGAATCAGGGGGCTCGACTATGGCTACACCTTC.

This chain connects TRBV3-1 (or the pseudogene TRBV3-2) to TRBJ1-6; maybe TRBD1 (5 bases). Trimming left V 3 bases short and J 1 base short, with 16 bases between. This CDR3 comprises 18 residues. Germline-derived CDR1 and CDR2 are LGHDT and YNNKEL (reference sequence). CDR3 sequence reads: CASSHIGRDGSYNSPLHF. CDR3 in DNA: TGTGCCAGCAGCCATATCGGTCGGGACGGGTCCTATAATTCACCCCTCCACTTT.

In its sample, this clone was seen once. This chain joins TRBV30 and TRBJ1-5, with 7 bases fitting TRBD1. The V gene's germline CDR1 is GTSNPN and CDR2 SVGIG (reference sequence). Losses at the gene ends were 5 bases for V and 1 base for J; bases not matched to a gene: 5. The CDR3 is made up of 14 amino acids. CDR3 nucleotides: TGTGCCTGGTCCGGGACAGTCAGCAATCAGCCCCAGCATTTT. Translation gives CAWSGTVSNQPQHF. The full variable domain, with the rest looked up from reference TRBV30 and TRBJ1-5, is SQTIHQWPATLVQPVGSPLSLECTVEGTSNPNLYWYRQAAGRGLQLLFYSVGIGQISSEVPQNLSASRPQDRQFILSSKKLLLSDSGFYLCAWSGTVSNQPQHFGDGTRLSIL.

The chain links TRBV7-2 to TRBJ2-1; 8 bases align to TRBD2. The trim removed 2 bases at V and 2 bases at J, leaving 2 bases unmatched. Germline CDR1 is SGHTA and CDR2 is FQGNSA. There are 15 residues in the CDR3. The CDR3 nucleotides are TGTGCCAGCAGCTTAACTAGCGGCCCCTACAATGAGCAGTTCTTC. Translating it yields CASSLTSGPYNEQFF.

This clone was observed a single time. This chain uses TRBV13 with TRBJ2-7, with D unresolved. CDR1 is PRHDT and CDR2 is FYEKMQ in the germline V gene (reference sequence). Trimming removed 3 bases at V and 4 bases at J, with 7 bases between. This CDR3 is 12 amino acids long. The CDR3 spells CASSFSMYEQYF. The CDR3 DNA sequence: TGTGCCAGCAGCTTCAGCATGTACGAGCAGTACTTC.

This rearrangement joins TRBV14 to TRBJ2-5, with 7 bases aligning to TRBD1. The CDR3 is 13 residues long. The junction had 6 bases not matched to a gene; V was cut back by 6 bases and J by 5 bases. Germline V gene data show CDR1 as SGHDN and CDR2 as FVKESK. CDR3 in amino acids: CASSRQGVETQYF. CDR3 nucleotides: TGTGCCAGCAGTAGGCAGGGGGTCGAGACCCAGTACTTC.

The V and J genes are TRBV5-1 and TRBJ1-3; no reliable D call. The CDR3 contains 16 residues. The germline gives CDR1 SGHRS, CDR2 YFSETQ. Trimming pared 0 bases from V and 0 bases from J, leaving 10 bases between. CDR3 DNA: TGCGCCAGCAGCTTGGAGGCCCTAAACTCTGGAAACACCATATATTTT. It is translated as CASSLEALNSGNTIYF. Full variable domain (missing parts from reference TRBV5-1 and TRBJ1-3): KAGVTQTPRYLIKTRGQQVTLSCSPISGHRSVSWYQQTPGQGLQFLFEYFSETQRNKGNFPGRFSGRQFSNSRSEMNVSTLELGDSALYLCASSLEALNSGNTIYFGEGSWLTVV.

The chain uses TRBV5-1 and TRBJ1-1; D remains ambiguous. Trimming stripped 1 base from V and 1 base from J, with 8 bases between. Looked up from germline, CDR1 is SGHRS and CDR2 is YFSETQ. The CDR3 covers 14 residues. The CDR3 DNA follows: TGCGCCAGCAGCTTGAATCGGGAGAACACTGAAGCTTTCTTT. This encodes CASSLNRENTEAFF.

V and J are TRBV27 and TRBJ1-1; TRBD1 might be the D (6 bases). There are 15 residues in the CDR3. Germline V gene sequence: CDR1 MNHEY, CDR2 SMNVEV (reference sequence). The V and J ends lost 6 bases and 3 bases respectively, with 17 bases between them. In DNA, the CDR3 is TGTGCCAGCAGCCCTCACCGGGACACCGACACTGAAGCTTTCTTT. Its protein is CASSPHRDTDTEAFF.

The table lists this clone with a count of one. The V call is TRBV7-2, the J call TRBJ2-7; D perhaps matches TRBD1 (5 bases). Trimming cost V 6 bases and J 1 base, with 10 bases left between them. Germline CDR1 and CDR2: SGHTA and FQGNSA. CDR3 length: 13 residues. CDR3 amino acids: CASRDTNSYEQYF. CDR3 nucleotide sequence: TGTGCCAGCAGGGACACAAATTCCTACGAGCAGTACTTC.